Reported below is one T cell receptor (beta chain). Its specificity is not known. Other nucleotide sequences in the sample specify the same CDR3. Germline CDR1 is MGHDK and CDR2 is SYGVNS. V was trimmed by 2 bases and J by 4 bases, leaving 11 bases between them. This CDR3 spans 14 amino acids. The data stem from a study of shared clonotypes between healthy human individuals. The naive CD8 fraction comprised CD45RO-negative cells positively selected for CCR7 and excluded terminally differentiated effector memory CD45RA+ cells. Whole-study findings and limits: The represented genetic and exposure-history diversity was limited by the small number of donors.

Sequencing was at deep level. TCRdb's copy holds only in-frame clones and misses some; the assay was immunoSEQ multiplex PCR. The table shows around 2,000,000 clones, with about 95% occurring only once. The clonotype comes from a young man in good health. Sequencing was performed on naive CD8+ T cells sorted from blood. This rearrangement joins TRBV25-1 to TRBJ1-2; a weak D match, TRBD1 (5 bases). In DNA, the CDR3 is TGTGCCAGCAGTGAAGTTGGGGCAGGCTATGGCTACACCTTC. Protein: CASSEVGAGYGYTF.